Included here is one T cell receptor (beta chain) sequence, with context. Original handling: Quantification of nucleated cells was approximated via reference gene primer amplification. Repertoires were generated with immunoSEQ multiplex PCR, while TCRdb's copy carries only in-frame clones and drops some. V and J calls and clone size are as listed in that table; D and trimming were resolved from the DNA. The sample carries around 120,000 clones, about 88% recorded once. This sample is part of a study of blood T cell repertoires in COVID-19. Study overall: T cells, B-cell-depleted T cells, or PBMCs supplied cDNA or gDNA.

The CDR3 covers 12 residues. The germline V gene has CDR1 SGHRS and CDR2 YFSETQ. The V gene lost 4 bases and the J gene lost 5 bases, with 7 bases spanning the gap. The chain combines TRBV5-1 with TRBJ2-1; weak D call: TRBD1 (6 bases). The sequenced material came from peripheral blood. The sequence came from a human donor in a cohort sampled during active COVID-19. The CDR3 region is CASSRQDNEQFF. CDR3 coding DNA: TGCGCCAGCAGCCGACAGGACAATGAGCAGTTCTTC.